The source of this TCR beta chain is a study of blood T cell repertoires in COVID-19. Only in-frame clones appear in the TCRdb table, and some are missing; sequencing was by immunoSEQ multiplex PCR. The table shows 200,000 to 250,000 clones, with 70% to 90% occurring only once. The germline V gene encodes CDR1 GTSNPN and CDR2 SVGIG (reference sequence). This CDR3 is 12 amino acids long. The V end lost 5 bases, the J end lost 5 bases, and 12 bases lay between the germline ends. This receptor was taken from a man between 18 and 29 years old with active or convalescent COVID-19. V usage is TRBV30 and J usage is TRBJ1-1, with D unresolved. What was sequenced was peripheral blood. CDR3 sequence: CAWEGRETEAFF. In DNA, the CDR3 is TGTGCCTGGGAAGGACGGGAGACTGAAGCTTTCTTT.